This TCR beta chain was recorded in a study of HIV-infected children after antiretroviral therapy interruption. Germline V gives CDR1 MNHEY, CDR2 SMNVEV (reference sequence). The CDR3 spans 14 residues. The V gene end was trimmed by 2 bases and the J gene end by 4 bases; junction bases not matched to a gene: 4. Regarding treatment: PENTA 11 planned treatment interruption arm or continuous ART arm. The TCR library was built from RNA with a 3' RACE protocol and unique molecular identifiers. TCRdb processed the 3' RACE reads anew with MiXCR; each CDR3 protein has one entry. Here the sample spans about 83,000 distinct CDR3 sequences, about 6.9% being singletons. This clonotype was observed at least ten times.

The sequenced sample was CD45RA+ CD4+ T cells from PBMCs, pooled from several time points, obtained from a donor given antiretroviral therapy, either interrupted or continuous. Stated subset: naive CD4+ CD45RA+ CD45RO- T cells. This receptor was taken from a pool of human donors with HIV. The rearrangement links TRBV27 to TRBJ1-1, with 7 nucleotides matching TRBD1. Here the CDR3 DNA reads TGTGCCAGCAGTTTACGACAGGGTATCACTGAAGCTTTCTTT. Amino acid sequence: CASSLRQGITEAFF.